This T cell receptor beta chain was captured in a study of cytomegalovirus exposure and HLA in healthy donors. 60 Vbeta and 13 Jbeta primers were used in PCR. Clones were read by immunoSEQ multiplex PCR, and TCRdb kept only the in-frame ones, dropping some. The sample has about 70,000 clones; roughly 88% are singletons. The germline gives CDR1 SGHTS, CDR2 YDEGEE. The CDR3 length is 20 residues. Germline trimming cut 0 bases from V and 4 bases from J; bases unmatched to any gene: 15. The TCR sequence derives from a woman in her twenties or thirties in good health and CMV-seronegative. The chain employs TRBV5-8 and TRBJ2-2; 10 bases are a match to TRBD2. The specimen was PBMCs. The CDR3 spells CASSLAVDSLAGAGTGELFF. CDR3 sequence (DNA): TGTGCCAGCAGCTTGGCGGTGGACAGTCTAGCGGGAGCGGGCACCGGGGAGCTGTTTTTT.